The 25 T cell receptor beta chains listed next were all sequenced from one sample in a study of T cells in Graves' hyperthyroidism and ophthalmopathy. TCR beta CDR3 regions were amplified from RNA transcripts. The study used the HTBI primer set for a first-round RT-PCR of the TCR CDR3. TCRdb called the multiplex PCR reads again in MiXCR, with one record for every CDR3 protein. The sample holds some 360,000 distinct CDR3 sequences, less than 20% seen once. Material: blood. These receptors came from a woman between 40 and 55 years old with Graves' ophthalmopathy.

This clonotype has a count of ten or more. This chain links TRBV6-5 with TRBJ2-7; no clear D gene. The CDR3 length is 16 residues. Germline V gene sequence: CDR1 MNHEY, CDR2 SVGAGI. The germline V and J ends were trimmed by 0 bases and 0 bases, with 12 bases remaining between them. CDR3 protein: CASSYSIGRYSYEQYF. CDR3 DNA: TGTGCCAGCAGTTACTCGATTGGGCGATACTCCTACGAGCAGTACTTC.

There are many counts of this clonotype. This chain joins TRBV6-5 and TRBJ2-5, with 7 nucleotides matching TRBD2. This CDR3 is built from 12 residues. Germline loops: CDR1 MNHEY, CDR2 SVGAGI. V was pared by 4 bases and J by 4 bases, with 0 bases of the junction left unmatched. The CDR3: CASSWEGETQYF. The CDR3 DNA follows: TGTGCCAGCAGTTGGGAGGGAGAGACCCAGTACTTC.

This clonotype was found many times. This chain joins TRBV5-1 and TRBJ1-1; 8 bases match TRBD1. Germline V CDR1 and CDR2: SGHRS, YFSETQ. The CDR3 runs 16 residues. The V gene end was trimmed by 2 bases and the J gene end by 7 bases; junction bases not matched to a gene: 13. CDR3 bases: TGCGCCAGCAGCTTCGCGGGACAGGCGGCTCTTGTTGAAGCTTTCTTT. It yields the protein CASSFAGQAALVEAFF.

This clonotype was detected many times. This chain links TRBV12-5 with TRBJ1-1; D may be TRBD1 (5 bases). Germline-derived CDR1 and CDR2 are LGHNT and FRNRAP. Trimming removed 7 bases from V and 4 bases from J, with 31 bases in between. The CDR3 is made up of 19 amino acids. CDR3 coding DNA: TGTGCTAGTGCCTTCCACCGAAGGGGAGGGCTGGGGGTAAGCACTGAAGCTTTCTTT. Residues: CASAFHRRGGLGVSTEAFF.

This clonotype occurred many times. CDR3 sequence (DNA): TGTGCCAGCAGCTTAGGTCAGGGAAGGGACACTGAAGCTTTCTTT. It codes for CASSLGQGRDTEAFF. The chain joins TRBV13 to TRBJ1-1; D perhaps matches TRBD1 (5 bases). Germline CDR1 is PRHDT and CDR2 is FYEKMQ (reference sequence). CDR3 length: 15 amino acids. The germline V and J ends were trimmed by 0 bases and 3 bases, with 11 bases remaining between them.

This clonotype occurred a few times. The V and J genes are TRBV3-1 and TRBJ2-7; 12 bases are shared with TRBD2. V was clipped by 2 bases and J by 6 bases; unmatched bases: 8. The CDR3 has 16 amino acids. The germline CDR1 and CDR2 sequences are LGHDT and YNNKEL (reference sequence). The CDR3 DNA sequence: TGTGCCAGCAGCCAACCTAGCGGGAGGGCCATATCCGAGCAGTACTTC. It translates to CASSQPSGRAISEQYF.

This clonotype was recorded only once. The V call is TRBV6-1, the J call TRBJ1-1; D gene unclear. Germline V CDR1 and CDR2: MNHNS, SASEGT. The V end was cut by 7 bases, the J end by 0 bases, with 9 bases between. CDR3 length: 13 amino acids. For the CDR3, the DNA is TGTGCCAGCAACCAAAGCATGAACACTGAAGCTTTCTTT. The encoded protein is CASNQSMNTEAFF.

This clonotype was picked up a small number of times. This rearrangement joins TRBV6-1 to TRBJ1-1, with no clear D. Per the germline V gene, CDR1 is MNHNS and CDR2 is SASEGT. The CDR3 totals 14 residues. The V end was cut by 2 bases, the J end by 0 bases, with 7 bases between. In DNA, the CDR3 is TGTGCCAGCAGTGAAAGTCAATTGAACACTGAAGCTTTCTTT. Amino acid sequence: CASSESQLNTEAFF.

Many counts were recorded for this clonotype. The V and J genes are TRBV12-3 or TRBV12-4 and TRBJ2-5; D is undetermined. The CDR3 spans 14 residues. Trimming took off 4 bases at V and 5 bases at J, with 14 bases between the two ends. The CDR3 DNA reads TGTGCCAGCAGTTCCGTTGGGGTGGGGGAGACCCAGTACTTC. This translates into CASSSVGVGETQYF.

This clonotype was seen ten or more times. CDR3 amino acids: CASFGGGGGTNTEAFF. CDR3 nucleotide sequence: TGCGCCAGCTTCGGGGGGGGTGGGGGAACGAACACTGAAGCTTTCTTT. V and J are TRBV4-1 and TRBJ1-1, with D possibly being TRBD1 (5 bases). The germline CDR1 and CDR2 sequences are MGHRA and YSYEKL. This CDR3 is 16 amino acids long. The V end lost 8 bases, the J end lost 1 base, and 20 bases lay between the germline ends.

In its sample, this clonotype was seen a few times. The gene calls are TRBV28 and TRBJ2-5; D may be TRBD1 (5 bases). The CDR3 runs to 16 residues. V lost 2 bases and J 7 bases, leaving 20 bases between the germline ends. Per the germline V gene, CDR1 is MDHEN and CDR2 is SYDVKM. The CDR3 protein is CASSLGARVVVGTQYF. Here the CDR3 DNA reads TGTGCCAGCAGTTTAGGGGCTAGAGTAGTGGTCGGGACCCAGTACTTC.

This clonotype was recorded a few times. This rearrangement joins TRBV30 to TRBJ1-1, with D perhaps matching TRBD1 (6 bases). The germline V gene has CDR1 GTSNPN and CDR2 SVGIG (reference sequence). Trimming pared 5 bases from V and 1 base from J, leaving 17 bases between. This CDR3 contains 15 residues. CDR3 sequence (DNA): TGTGCCTGGGCCCTTGATGGGGGCCCGAACACTGAAGCTTTCTTT. Its translation: CAWALDGGPNTEAFF.

The sample holds many counts of this clonotype. The chain is built from TRBV6-1 and TRBJ2-7, with D tentatively TRBD2 (6 bases). The CDR3 spans 15 residues. Germline values: CDR1 MNHNS, CDR2 SASEGT. V lost 8 bases and J lost 2, with 19 bases in between. The CDR3 region has the DNA TGTGCCAGCTCTTATGGGGGAGGAGATCCCTACGAGCAGTACTTC. Amino acid sequence: CASSYGGGDPYEQYF.

This clonotype showed up many times. The chain recombines TRBV30 with TRBJ2-2, with TRBD1 matching over 7 bases. V was clipped by 0 bases and J by 7 bases; unmatched bases: 5. The length of the CDR3 is 14 residues. Germline V CDR1 and CDR2: GTSNPN, SVGIG (reference sequence). CDR3: CAWSVLTGIGELFF. The CDR3 bases are TGTGCCTGGAGTGTACTGACAGGGATCGGGGAGCTGTTTTTT. Combining the CDR3 with reference TRBV30 and TRBJ2-2 gives the whole variable domain SQTIHQWPATLVQPVGSPLSLECTVEGTSNPNLYWYRQAAGRGLQLLFYSVGIGQISSEVPQNLSASRPQDRQFILSSKKLLLSDSGFYLCAWSVLTGIGELFFGEGSRLTVL.

This clonotype was recorded at least ten times. The V and J genes are TRBV6-4 and TRBJ2-2; 7 bases agree with TRBD1. The CDR3 contains 17 residues. Germline V gene sequence: CDR1 MRHNA, CDR2 SNTAGT. After removal of 5 bases from V and 3 bases from J, the junction contained 12 bases not matched to a gene. CDR3 nucleotide sequence: TGTGCCAGCAGTCTTCGCGACAGGGTAGTTCACACCGGGGAGCTGTTTTTT. Translation gives CASSLRDRVVHTGELFF.

This clonotype was counted at least ten times. The gene calls are TRBV28 and TRBJ2-7; D is unresolved. Per germline, CDR1 MDHEN and CDR2 SYDVKM. This CDR3 spans 15 amino acids. The V and J ends lost 6 bases and 0 bases respectively, with 15 bases between them. This CDR3 reads CASSPTLFSSYEQYF. DNA for the CDR3: TGTGCCAGCAGCCCCACCCTGTTTAGCTCCTACGAGCAGTACTTC.

This clonotype was observed a few times. The rearrangement links TRBV4-3 to TRBJ1-2, with D hard to call. The CDR3 consists of 15 residues. Germline V lookup: CDR1 LGHNA, CDR2 YSLEER. The V and J ends lost 1 base and 7 bases respectively, with 16 bases between them. In nucleotides, the CDR3 is TGCGCCAGCAGCCAAGTGACCGGCGGGCGTGGTGGCTACACCTTC. This encodes CASSQVTGGRGGYTF.

This rearrangement joins TRBV15 to TRBJ1-2, with no clear D. CDR3 size: 14 residues. V shed 5 bases and J shed 1 base, with 11 bases lying between them. Germline loops: CDR1 LNHNV, CDR2 YYDKDF (reference sequence). DNA for the CDR3: TGTGCCACCAGCTCTCTAACCGTTAACTATGGCTACACCTTC. This gives the protein CATSSLTVNYGYTF.

This clonotype was seen many times. This chain connects TRBV6-2 or TRBV6-3 to TRBJ2-7, with 9 bases lining up with TRBD2. Unmatched junction bases numbered 7, after V lost 8 bases and J lost 2 bases. There are 14 residues in the CDR3. Germline values: CDR1 MNHEY, CDR2 SVGEGT. CDR3 DNA: TGTGCCAGCTCAACTATAGCGGGAGCCTACGAGCAGTACTTC. It codes for CASSTIAGAYEQYF.

Concerning this clonotype: A much larger clone differs by one base, so this may be a read error. V gene TRBV15 combines with J gene TRBJ1-2; no clear D gene. The CDR3 covers 14 residues. Germline CDR1 and CDR2: LNHNV and YYDKDF (reference sequence). Trimming shortened V by 5 bases and J by 4 bases, and 14 bases separated the two germline ends. The CDR3 DNA sequence: TGTGCCACCAGCGGACCTATAGGTTTCTATGGCTACACCTTC. Translated, it gives CATSGPIGFYGYTF.

Concerning this clonotype itself: One base away lies a much larger clone, so this may be a sequencing read error. V and J are TRBV19 and TRBJ1-2, with unresolved D. V was clipped by 4 bases and J by 4 bases, with 13 bases between them. The CDR3 runs 14 residues. Germline CDR1 LNHDA, CDR2 SQIVND (reference sequence). CDR3: CASSNGKASYGYTF. CDR3 sequence (DNA): TGTGCCAGTAGTAACGGGAAAGCATCCTATGGCTACACCTTC.

This clonotype was seen at least ten times. This chain links TRBV30 with TRBJ2-2; D unclear. CDR1 GTSNPN and CDR2 SVGIG come from the germline V gene (reference sequence). The ends were cut back, 0 bases at V and 6 bases at J, with 2 bases in the middle. This CDR3 region has 11 residues. The CDR3 sequence is CAWSVAGELFF. CDR3 bases: TGTGCCTGGAGTGTTGCCGGGGAGCTGTTTTTT.

This clonotype occurred many times. The chain combines TRBV6-5 with TRBJ2-7, with D maybe TRBD1 (6 bases). The germline V and J ends were trimmed by 5 bases and 1 base, with 6 bases remaining between them. Germline V gives CDR1 MNHEY, CDR2 SVGAGI. This CDR3 is 12 amino acids long. CDR3 sequence: CASSRGSYEQYF. CDR3 coding DNA: TGTGCCAGCAGTAGGGGGTCCTACGAGCAGTACTTC.

This clonotype was observed many times. V is TRBV5-1 and J is TRBJ2-7, with D maybe TRBD1 (5 bases). The CDR3 covers 14 residues. The V end lost 2 bases, the J end lost 5 bases, and 14 bases lay between the germline ends. Germline V gene sequence: CDR1 SGHRS, CDR2 YFSETQ. The CDR3 region has the DNA TGCGCCAGCAGCTTTTGGCAGGGTGGCGACGAGCAGTACTTC. Residues: CASSFWQGGDEQYF.

This chain uses TRBV6-5 with TRBJ2-5; D remains unclear. This CDR3 has 15 amino acids. Germline assignment: CDR1 MNHEY and CDR2 SVGAGI. Trimming pared 2 bases from V and 4 bases from J, leaving 14 bases between. CDR3 residues: CASSYGVATLETQYF. In nucleotides, the CDR3 is TGTGCCAGCAGTTACGGGGTAGCAACACTAGAGACCCAGTACTTC.